This T cell receptor beta chain was obtained from a study of blood T cell repertoires in COVID-19. V was shortened by 6 bases and J by 0 bases, with 8 bases between the two germline ends. Germline CDR1 and CDR2: LNHDA and SQIVND (reference sequence). The CDR3 runs 13 residues. Only in-frame clones appear in the TCRdb table, and some are missing; sequencing was by immunoSEQ multiplex PCR. Counted here are 350,000 or so clones, over 85% occurring once; the ten biggest clones make up under 5%. This sequence originates from a woman in her fifties or sixties with COVID-19, enrolled during active disease. The J gene is TRBJ1-1, the V gene TRBV19; no clear D. Source material: peripheral blood. CDR3 sequence reads: CASSKQLNTEAFF. CDR3 coding DNA: TGTGCCAGTAGCAAACAGTTGAACACTGAAGCTTTCTTT.